Listed below are T cell receptor beta chains from one sample, sequenced in a study of shared clonotypes between healthy human individuals. Using immunoSEQ multiplex PCR, the repertoire was profiled, and TCRdb retains in-frame clones only, with some absent. The sample holds roughly 2,000,000 clones, roughly 93% seen once. Sequenced material: naive CD8+ T cells from PBMCs. All receptors derive from a man between 18 and 29 years old in good health. Some clones in this sample may be carry-over from other donors' samples. Both conserved end residues are part of each CDR3.

TRBV9	TRBJ2-1	CASSATGYNEQFF
TRBV6-5	TRBJ1-4	CASWSGEKLFF
TRBV19	TRBJ2-1	CASTHGNEQFF
TRBV19	TRBJ2-7	CASSIAGHLYEQYF
TRBV6-5	TRBJ1-1	CASSYSDWDTEAFF
TRBV11-2	TRBJ2-7	CASSHPSGGVYEQYF
TRBV27	TRBJ2-7	CASSLRGLATYEQYF
TRBV5-8	TRBJ2-7	CASSLAGGEQYF
TRBV27	TRBJ2-2	CASSFFPAGELFF
TRBV10-3	TRBJ2-7	CAIRGGLAGEQYF
TRBV11-1	TRBJ1-1	CASSLEGQPNTEAFF
TRBV28	TRBJ2-1	CASSLRLSGDNEQFF
TRBV27	TRBJ1-1	CASSLTPNTEAFF
TRBV27	TRBJ2-7	CASSLSVGGPYEQYF
TRBV4-1	TRBJ1-5	CASSQGRQGNQPQHF
TRBV9	TRBJ2-1	CASSAGTMYGEQFF
TRBV27	TRBJ2-1	CASSIGTGHNEQFF
TRBV27	TRBJ2-3	CASLGQGSDTQYF
TRBV7-8	TRBJ1-5	CASSLALIGGSNQPQHF
TRBV5-1	TRBJ2-7	CASSYGTGSYEQYF
TRBV5-1	TRBJ1-4	CASSGPGTGRNEKLFF
TRBV9	TRBJ2-5	CASSPGLRETQYF
TRBV19	TRBJ1-2	CASSIEVRGRGYTF
TRBV19	TRBJ2-7	CASSIGGQFYEQYF